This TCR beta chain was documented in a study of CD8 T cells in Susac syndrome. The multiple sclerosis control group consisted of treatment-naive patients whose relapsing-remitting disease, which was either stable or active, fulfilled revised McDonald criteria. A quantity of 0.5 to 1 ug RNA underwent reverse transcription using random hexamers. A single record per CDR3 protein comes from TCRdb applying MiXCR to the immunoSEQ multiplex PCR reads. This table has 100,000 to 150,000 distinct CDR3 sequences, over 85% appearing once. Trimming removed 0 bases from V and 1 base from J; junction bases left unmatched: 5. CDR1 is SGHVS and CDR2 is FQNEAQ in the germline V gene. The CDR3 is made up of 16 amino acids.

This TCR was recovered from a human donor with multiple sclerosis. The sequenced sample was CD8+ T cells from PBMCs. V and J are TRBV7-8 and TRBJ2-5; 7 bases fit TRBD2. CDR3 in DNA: TGTGCCAGCAGCTTAGCGCGGGGGAGCCTCCAAGAGACCCAGTACTTC. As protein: CASSLARGSLQETQYF.